The T cell receptor beta chain under discussion was sequenced for a study of cytomegalovirus exposure and HLA in healthy donors. In germline, CDR1 is GTSNPN, CDR2 SVGIG (reference sequence). This CDR3 comprises 14 residues. The V gene lost 5 bases and the J gene lost 8 bases, with 18 bases spanning the gap. PCR employed 60 Vbeta and 13 Jbeta primers. Generated by immunoSEQ multiplex PCR, the TCRdb table keeps only in-frame clones and is missing some. The sample yields around 95,000 clones, about four fifths seen once. This clone was counted only a few times. The V call is TRBV30, the J call TRBJ2-2, with a tentative D call TRBD1 (7 bases). The sequencing sample was made of PBMCs. The receptor was isolated from a man younger than 45 in good health and CMV-seropositive. The chain's CDR3 is CAWYRGRGLGELFF. Here the CDR3 DNA reads TGTGCCTGGTACAGGGGCCGGGGGTTAGGGGAGCTGTTTTTT.